The text below deals with one T cell receptor (beta chain). This clonotype has only a few counts. Its antigen remains unidentified. Base qualities are not provided; no much larger clone lies one nucleotide away. This record belongs to a study of T cells in Graves' hyperthyroidism and ophthalmopathy (dated by TCRdb to between 2018 and 2021). Describing the broader study: Peripheral blood samples were taken at the time of initial diagnosis, prior to any treatment. Following sampling, methimazole starting at 30 mg daily was given to hyperthyroidism patients, and high-dose intravenous methylprednisolone was given to ophthalmopathy patients. To identify distinguishing TCR V-J signatures, a discovery cohort of some 100 patients was used, comprising some 43 with Graves' ophthalmopathy and under 60 with stable Graves' hyperthyroidism. The 100 or so discovery patients were randomly divided into training and test sets at a 7:3 ratio. Whether ophthalmopathy could be predicted prospectively was tested in an independent validation cohort made up of roughly 20 hyperthyroidism patients plus 17 patients who later progressed to ophthalmopathy. The study also compared thyroid tissue and blood T-cell repertoires from about six Graves' hyperthyroidism patients. According to the paper, TCR Vbeta CDR3 sequencing was carried out on 135 peripheral blood samples, which came from some 41 ophthalmopathy, under 85 hyperthyroidism and roughly 17 progressor patients.

TCR beta CDR3 regions were amplified from RNA transcripts. For the first round of RT-PCR on the TCR CDR3, the HTBI primer set was used together with the Qiagen OneStep RT-PCR kit. Libraries were constructed in a second round of multiplex PCR, after which size selection and purification were carried out. Libraries were sequenced paired-end with 100 bp reads on an Illumina HiSeq2000. Per the authors' processing: SOAPnuke was used to process the raw data, removing reads that contained adapters or uncalled bases, had a mean Phred below 15, or lacked an exact match to the constant primer or identifier. COPE v1.2.5 was used to merge high-quality paired reads, and clonotypes were defined as unique nucleotide sequences. MiTCR v1.1 was used to align clonotypes to the IMGT TRBV, TRBD and TRBJ reference segments. Analysis was restricted to V-J combinations with a frequency above 0.0001, which covered approximately 99% of repertoires. A TCS score was defined as the ratio of F50 (clonal expansion) to E x V (chaos), with BLOSUM62-based TCRdist applied between CDR3 peptides within each V-J. Welch's t-statistics and random forest reduced 500 to 550 V-J features to about 13, which were used in a naive Bayes classifier (R e1071). TCRdb trimmed the raw reads at Q25, called clones with MiXCR and kept productive beta chains. Rows are combined by CDR3 protein, so each entry shows the most common genes and DNA. TCRdb's processing, not the authors', yielded these V and J calls. Across this sample there are a few hundred thousand distinct CDR3 sequences, with around 15% seen only once. Of the sample, 25% to 35% is held by the ten largest clones.

Moderately to severely active disease, a Clinical Activity Score of at least 3, a NOSPECS grade of at least 4, and a duration under 3 months were present in ophthalmopathy patients. Exclusion was applied to patients with uncontrolled infections, other autoimmune diseases, pregnancy or lactation. Clinical symptoms, serum thyroxine and TRAb, thyroid ultrasound, and orbital computed tomography formed the basis for the diagnoses. Ficoll-Paque density gradient centrifugation was used to isolate PBMCs from 10 ml of fresh peripheral blood. Trizol reagent was used to extract total RNA, and RNA quality was then checked on an Agilent 2100 Bioanalyzer. Overall study results and their limits: Sample size was not statistically predetermined, and investigators were not blinded to group allocation. During validation, the model predicted progression to ophthalmopathy a median of about 6.3 months ahead of onset, with almost 71% sensitivity and about 72% specificity. Blood samples also contained most of the expanded thyroid clonotypes (frequency above 0.001), which suggests that blood repertoires may reflect thyroid immune responses. A 13 V-J signature model separated ophthalmopathy from stable hyperthyroidism, with approximately 86% sensitivity and about 81% specificity in cross-validation and 80%/75% in testing.

Between the V and J ends, shortened by 3 bases and 0 bases respectively, the junction contains 12 bases. The CDR3 starts with the cysteine, ends with the phenylalanine, and has 16 residues. Only the CDR3 DNA is retained, 48 bases long and in frame from the first base. The germline V gene supplies CDR1 KGHSH and CDR2 LQKENI. The sequence was obtained from a woman in her 30s with Graves' ophthalmopathy. The source material was blood. The rearrangement combines TRBV18 with TRBJ1-3, and TRBD1 may be the D gene, going by 6 matching bases. The CDR3 amino acid sequence is: CASSPNTGSSGNTIYF. The DNA sequence reads TGTGCCAGCTCACCGAATACAGGGAGCTCTGGAAACACCATATATTTT.